The 8 T cell receptor beta chains below come from one sample, sequenced in a study of CD8+ T cells in alopecia areata. RNA, once extracted, was reverse transcribed into cDNA for use as the sequencing template. The repertoire was sequenced with immunoSEQ multiplex PCR; TCRdb's copy has only in-frame clones and lacks some. The data hold 150,000 to 200,000 clones, with roughly two thirds observed a single time. Treatment: oral pan-JAK inhibitor, 5-10 mg twice daily. The input for sequencing was CD4+ T cells sorted from blood, taken at week 4, from a patient treated with tofacitinib. The receptors stem from a human donor with alopecia areata.

The chain couples TRBV29-1 to TRBJ2-1, with D hard to call. CDR3 length equals 14 residues. The germline V and J ends were trimmed by 4 bases and 6 bases, with 16 bases remaining between them. Germline CDR1 SQVTM, CDR2 ANQGSEA. CDR3 protein: CSVVSWQKVNEQFF. The CDR3 nucleotides are TGCAGCGTTGTATCCTGGCAGAAGGTCAATGAGCAGTTCTTC.

On this clone: The sample has other DNA sequences that encode this CDR3 too. The rearrangement uses TRBV15 and TRBJ1-5; D is unresolved. V was pared by 4 bases and J by 0 bases, with 7 bases between. Germline CDR1 LNHNV, CDR2 YYDKDF (reference sequence). The CDR3 loop spans 14 amino acids. In DNA, the CDR3 is TGTGCCACCAGCACGGGTTATAGCAATCAGCCCCAGCATTTT. This codes for CATSTGYSNQPQHF.

The J gene is TRBJ1-2, the V gene TRBV30; 11 nucleotides line up with TRBD1. Looked up from germline, CDR1 is GTSNPN and CDR2 is SVGIG (reference sequence). V lost 6 bases to trimming and J lost 0 bases; unmatched junction nucleotides: 12. The CDR3 is 17 residues long. The DNA for the CDR3 is TGTGCCTGCCAACCAAGGACAGGGGGCCCAGCTAACTATGGCTACACCTTC. Translating it yields CACQPRTGGPANYGYTF.

The chain has TRBV18 and TRBJ2-3; the match to TRBD2 covers 8 bases. V lost 6 bases to trimming and J lost 6 bases; unmatched junction nucleotides: 11. Germline V gene data show CDR1 as KGHSH and CDR2 as LQKENI. This CDR3 region has 15 residues. CDR3 sequence reads: CASSRGLGLLDTQYF. CDR3 nucleotide sequence: TGTGCCAGCTCCCGGGGACTAGGCCTCCTGGATACGCAGTATTTT.

The rearrangement joins TRBV7-9 to TRBJ1-2; TRBD1 matches at 7 bases. Trimming cost V 0 bases and J 6 bases; bases outside gene matches: 7. The germline V gene has CDR1 SEHNR and CDR2 FQNEAQ (reference sequence). The CDR3 totals 15 residues. The CDR3: CASSLARTGGDGYTF. Here the CDR3 DNA reads TGTGCCAGCAGCTTAGCGAGGACAGGTGGGGATGGCTACACCTTC.

This chain connects TRBV5-1 to TRBJ1-2; D is perhaps TRBD1 (5 bases). Looked up from germline, CDR1 is SGHRS and CDR2 is YFSETQ. This CDR3 region has 12 residues. Trimming cost V 5 bases and J 5 bases, with 10 bases left between them. For the CDR3, the DNA is TGCGCCAGCAGTGACAGTAGATATGGCTACACCTTC. Protein product: CASSDSRYGYTF.

This clone appeared a few times. The chain joins TRBV10-2 to TRBJ1-5; no reliable D call. Germline CDR1 is WSHSY and CDR2 is SAAADI. V lost 2 bases, J lost 2 bases, and 4 bases lay in between. The CDR3 has 13 residues. The CDR3 DNA is TGCGCCAGCAGTGAGATTGGCAATCAGCCCCAGCATTTT. This encodes CASSEIGNQPQHF.

V usage is TRBV9 and J usage is TRBJ2-5; no clear D. The CDR3 is 12 residues long. The V end was cut by 4 bases, the J end by 7 bases, with 11 bases between. Germline V gene lookup returns CDR1 SGDLS and CDR2 YYNGEE. Written as DNA, the CDR3 is TGTGCCAGCAGCTCTTCCAGTGGGACCCAGTACTTC. Residues: CASSSSSGTQYF.